Listed here are 27 T cell receptor beta chains from one sample, sequenced in a study of T-cell reconstitution after alpha-beta-depleted transplantation in children. A library of TCRbeta sequences, prepared with unique molecular identifiers, was generated. TCRdb re-analysed the PCR reads in MiXCR, keeping a single row per CDR3 protein. The table records a few hundred thousand distinct CDR3 sequences, 13% of them present only once. The sample here was PBMCs, mostly from graft donor cells, taken 360 days after TCRalphabeta/CD19-depleted stem cell transplant. Receptors were obtained from a male patient aged 10-17 years who had a stem cell transplant for acute myeloid leukemia, so the T cells may come from the graft donor.

This clonotype has a handful of counts. CDR3 bases: TGTGCCAGCAGACTTCGGGTTGCGACTAGCGGGGGTACCTACGAGCAGTACTTC. It specifies CASRLRVATSGGTYEQYF. The chain combines TRBV27 with TRBJ2-7, with TRBD2 matching 12 bases. The trim removed 6 bases at V and 2 bases at J, leaving 14 bases unmatched. This CDR3 has 18 residues. CDR1 and CDR2 from the germline V gene are MNHEY and SMNVEV (reference sequence).

The V call is TRBV6-2 or TRBV6-3, the J call TRBJ2-2; tentative D call: TRBD1 (6 bases). There are 15 residues in the CDR3. V was clipped by 6 bases and J by 2 bases, with 13 bases between them. Germline CDR1 reads MNHEY; CDR2 reads SVGEGT. CDR3 amino acids: CASSGDISNTGELFF. The CDR3 DNA follows: TGTGCCAGCAGCGGGGACATCTCAAACACCGGGGAGCTGTTTTTT.

The rearrangement joins TRBV15 to TRBJ2-7; D ambiguous. This CDR3 has 14 residues. Germline V lookup: CDR1 LNHNV, CDR2 YYDKDF (reference sequence). Trimming cost V 0 bases and J 5 bases, with 11 bases left between them. The CDR3 nucleotides read TGTGCCACCAGCAGAGAGCATGAATTTCACGAGCAGTACTTC. Amino acid sequence: CATSREHEFHEQYF. Supplemented by reference TRBV15 and TRBJ2-7, the full variable domain reads DAMVIQNPRYQVTQFGKPVTLSCSQTLNHNVMYWYQQKSSQAPKLLFHYYDKDFNNEADTPDNFQSRRPNTSFCFLDIRSPGLGDTAMYLCATSREHEFHEQYFGPGTRLTVT.

This clonotype came up a few times. The CDR3: CATSDLGLAEGETQYF. The CDR3, as DNA: TGTGCCACCAGTGATCTTGGACTAGCGGAGGGGGAGACCCAGTACTTC. The V and J genes are TRBV24-1 and TRBJ2-5; 10 nucleotides align to TRBD2. Germline lookup yields CDR1 KGHDR and CDR2 SFDVKD. V was clipped by 3 bases and J by 5 bases; unmatched bases: 8. The CDR3 is made up of 16 amino acids.

This clonotype was counted many times. The chain uses TRBV11-2 and TRBJ2-5, with 8 nucleotides matching TRBD2. V lost 5 bases and J lost 4; bases outside the gene matches: 6. The CDR3 is made up of 14 amino acids. Germline V lookup: CDR1 SGHAT, CDR2 FQNNGV. This CDR3 is CASSAAAGVETQYF. CDR3 coding DNA: TGTGCCAGCAGCGCGGCAGCGGGAGTAGAGACCCAGTACTTC.

The chain carries TRBV4-3 and TRBJ2-5; 8 nucleotides agree with TRBD2. The CDR3 length is 14 residues. CDR1 is LGHNA and CDR2 is YSLEER in the germline V gene. With V trimmed by 4 bases and J by 4 bases, 5 bases remained unmatched. The CDR3 DNA is TGCGCCAGCAGCCCACTAGCGGTCGGAGAGACCCAGTACTTC. It codes for CASSPLAVGETQYF.

This clonotype was found a few times. This rearrangement joins TRBV20-1 to TRBJ1-6; D uncertain. The CDR3 spans 13 residues. V dropped 2 bases and J dropped 2 bases, with 4 bases sitting between them. CDR1 DFQATT and CDR2 SNEGSKA come from the germline V gene (reference sequence). The CDR3 nucleotides are TGCAGTGCTAGACAAACCTATAATTCACCCCTCCACTTT. This translates into CSARQTYNSPLHF.

This clonotype was found many times. The chain has TRBV29-1 and TRBJ2-1; the match to TRBD2 covers 7 bases. Germline V gene lookup returns CDR1 SQVTM and CDR2 ANQGSEA. The CDR3 extends over 13 amino acids. The ends lost 8 bases at V and 0 bases at J; junction bases unmatched: 4. Here the CDR3 reads CSKSSGSYNEQFF. CDR3 DNA: TGCAGCAAGTCTAGCGGCTCCTACAATGAGCAGTTCTTC.

Worth noting for this clonotype: Germline is not matched at one junction end, which may reflect a read error. The CDR3 DNA sequence: TGTGCTAGCAGCTTAGCAGGACAGACTGAGCGGTTCTTC. It specifies CASSLAGQTERFF. The chain is built from TRBV7-7 and TRBJ2-1; weak D call: TRBD1 (6 bases). The CDR3 is 13 amino acids. In germline, CDR1 is SSHAT, CDR2 FNYEAQ (reference sequence).

Details on this clonotype: A much bigger clone sits one base away, suggesting this may be a read error. The chain has TRBV19 and TRBJ1-1; TRBD1 aligns across 10 bases. Germline values: CDR1 LNHDA, CDR2 SQIVND (reference sequence). The CDR3 spans 13 residues. V was pared by 8 bases and J by 4 bases, with 4 bases of the junction left unmatched. The CDR3 nucleotides are TGTGCCAGTGACAGGGGGCAGAGCACTGAAGCTTTCTTT. The encoded protein is CASDRGQSTEAFF.

In its sample, this clonotype was seen a few times. This rearrangement joins TRBV29-1 to TRBJ1-1; D remains unclear. CDR1 and CDR2 (germline): SQVTM, ANQGSEA. Trimming left V 7 bases short and J 0 bases short, with 12 bases between. This CDR3 has 13 amino acids. CDR3 amino acids: CSAQGVMNTEAFF. DNA of the CDR3: TGCAGCGCGCAAGGAGTAATGAACACTGAAGCTTTCTTT.

This chain connects TRBV7-3 to TRBJ2-1; 15 nucleotides align to TRBD2. The junction had 3 bases not matched to a gene; V was cut back by 1 base and J by 8 bases. This CDR3 region has 16 residues. Germline CDR1 and CDR2: SGHTA and FQGTGA. This chain's CDR3 is CASSLMGLAGGHEQFF. For the CDR3, the DNA is TGTGCCAGCAGCTTAATGGGACTAGCGGGAGGTCATGAGCAGTTCTTC.

On this clonotype itself: The CDR3 end shows no conserved phenylalanine or tryptophan, and so a read error is likely. The CDR3 sequence is CAWSVVSLNTEAFC. In DNA, the CDR3 is TGTGCCTGGAGTGTCGTCTCCTTGAACACTGAAGCTTTCTGT. J is TRBJ1-1 and V is TRBV30, with D unclear. V was pared by 0 bases and J by 0 bases, with 8 bases between. This CDR3 region has 14 residues. The germline V gene has CDR1 GTSNPN and CDR2 SVGIG (reference sequence).

This clonotype has more than one count but fewer than ten. The chain couples TRBV20-1 to TRBJ2-5; D is unclear. The CDR3 has 12 residues. The V gene lost 6 bases and the J gene lost 4 bases, with 12 bases spanning the gap. Germline-derived CDR1 and CDR2 are DFQATT and SNEGSKA (reference sequence). DNA of the CDR3: TGCAGTGCGATGGAAATATTAGAGACCCAGTACTTC. Its protein product is CSAMEILETQYF.

This clonotype was found a few times. The rearrangement uses TRBV4-2 and TRBJ2-5; tentatively, D is TRBD2 (6 bases). V gave up 2 bases and J gave up 7 bases, with 11 bases separating them. This CDR3 has 13 amino acids. The germline V gene encodes CDR1 LGHNA and CDR2 YNFKEQ. CDR3 in amino acids: CASSQRDSTTQYF. The CDR3 DNA reads TGTGCCAGCAGCCAACGGGACTCCACGACCCAGTACTTC.

This clonotype was found many times. This chain links TRBV12-3 or TRBV12-4 with TRBJ2-1; D might be TRBD2 (5 bases). The CDR3 runs 15 residues. Trimming took 2 bases from V and 9 from J, leaving 17 bases between them. The CDR3 loop is CASSLSLGLPAEQFF. In nucleotides, the CDR3 is TGTGCCAGCAGTTTATCCCTCGGACTCCCCGCTGAGCAGTTCTTC.

The chain recombines TRBV18 with TRBJ1-2, with D unclear. This CDR3 comprises 13 residues. The germline gives CDR1 KGHSH, CDR2 LQKENI. Trimming took 3 bases from V and 8 from J, leaving 13 bases between them. For the CDR3, the DNA is TGTGCCAGCTCACCGCTTAGTGAATCCGGCTACACCTTC. Its protein is CASSPLSESGYTF.

This clonotype was recorded many times. The chain recombines TRBV7-8 with TRBJ2-3; D is possibly TRBD2 (6 bases). The CDR3 length is 15 residues. Germline assignment: CDR1 SGHVS and CDR2 FQNEAQ. Trimming pared 5 bases from V and 0 bases from J, leaving 12 bases between. The CDR3 spells CASSPGTSSTDTQYF. CDR3 DNA sequence: TGTGCCAGCAGCCCAGGGACTTCTAGCACAGATACGCAGTATTTT. Complete variable domain (other parts from reference TRBV7-8 and TRBJ2-3): GAGVSQSPRYKVAKRGQDVALRCDPISGHVSLFWYQQALGQGPEFLTYFQNEAQLDKSGLPSDRFFAERPEGSVSTLKIQRTQQEDSAVYLCASSPGTSSTDTQYFGPGTRLTVL.

In its sample, this clonotype was seen a few times. The V call is TRBV6-2 or TRBV6-3, the J call TRBJ1-2; D is uncertain. Between the trimmed V and J ends, which lost 0 bases and 4 bases, there was a span of 3 bases. CDR1 is MNHEY and CDR2 is SVGEGT in the germline V gene. The CDR3 has 12 residues. CDR3 amino acids: CASSYSSYGYTF. The CDR3 region has the DNA TGTGCCAGCAGTTACTCCAGCTATGGCTACACCTTC.

This clonotype turned up a few times. The chain couples TRBV29-1 to TRBJ2-7; maybe TRBD1 (5 bases). Trimming cost V 1 base and J 0 bases, with 19 bases left between them. This CDR3 comprises 17 residues. CDR1 is SQVTM, CDR2 ANQGSEA, per germline. The CDR3 is CSVEVPRTPRNSYEQYF. The DNA for the CDR3 is TGCAGCGTTGAAGTTCCTCGGACACCCCGAAACTCCTACGAGCAGTACTTC.

This clonotype was seen a handful of times. The rearrangement uses TRBV7-3 and TRBJ2-1; 8 positions agree with TRBD2. The V gene end was trimmed by 2 bases and the J gene end by 4 bases; junction bases not matched to a gene: 7. This CDR3 spans 16 amino acids. In germline, CDR1 is SGHTA, CDR2 FQGTGA. Here the CDR3 reads CASSLGLAGRYNEQFF. The CDR3 DNA sequence: TGTGCCAGCAGCTTAGGGCTAGCGGGTCGATACAATGAGCAGTTCTTC. The variable domain in full, with the rest retrieved from reference TRBV7-3 and TRBJ2-1, is GAGVSQTPSNKVTEKGKYVELRCDPISGHTALYWYRQSLGQGPEFLIYFQGTGAADDSGLPNDRFFAVRPEGSVSTLKIQRTERGDSAVYLCASSLGLAGRYNEQFFGPGTRLTVL.

The table lists this clonotype with many counts. J is TRBJ2-3 and V is TRBV7-9; maybe TRBD1 (6 bases). The germline V gene has CDR1 SEHNR and CDR2 FQNEAQ (reference sequence). The CDR3 contains 19 residues. V was cut by 1 base and J by 3 bases, with 23 bases left in between. CDR3 DNA: TGTGCCAGCAGCTTAGTCCGCCTAGGGGGTGGAGGAAGAACAGATACGCAGTATTTT. Protein product: CASSLVRLGGGGRTDTQYF.

The gene calls are TRBV20-1 and TRBJ1-5, with 7 bases fitting TRBD1. CDR1 is DFQATT and CDR2 is SNEGSKA in the germline V gene (reference sequence). Unmatched junction bases numbered 12, after V lost 1 base and J lost 6 bases. CDR3 length: 16 residues. The CDR3 reads CSARGPTGARGQPQHF. The CDR3 DNA reads as TGCAGTGCTAGAGGGCCCACAGGGGCAAGAGGTCAGCCCCAGCATTTT.

This clonotype was seen more than once but under ten times. This sequence joins TRBV27 and TRBJ1-1, with unresolved D. There are 14 residues in the CDR3. The germline V and J ends were trimmed by 4 bases and 1 base, with 10 bases remaining between them. Germline assignment: CDR1 MNHEY and CDR2 SMNVEV (reference sequence). This CDR3 is CASSYLAGNTEAFF. As DNA, the CDR3 is TGTGCCAGCAGTTACTTAGCAGGGAACACTGAAGCTTTCTTT.

This chain links TRBV28 with TRBJ2-7, with D possibly called TRBD1 or TRBD2 (7 bases each). Between the trimmed V and J ends, which lost 7 bases and 7 bases, there was a span of 17 bases. Looked up from germline, CDR1 is MDHEN and CDR2 is SYDVKM. This CDR3 is 13 amino acids long. The DNA for the CDR3 is TGTGCCAGCATCCAAGCCAGGGGGGGGGAGCAGTACTTC. Residues: CASIQARGGEQYF.

This clonotype was observed a handful of times. This chain uses TRBV7-8 with TRBJ2-1; TRBD2 matches at 8 bases. V shed 7 bases and J 8 bases; nucleotides not matched to a gene: 13. The germline V gene has CDR1 SGHVS and CDR2 FQNEAQ. This CDR3 region has 15 residues. CDR3 sequence reads: CASNFGTSGGHEQFF. CDR3 coding DNA: TGTGCCAGCAACTTCGGTACTAGCGGAGGCCATGAGCAGTTCTTC.

This clonotype was found a few times. CDR3 in amino acids: CATAGLALNTGELFF. The CDR3 DNA follows: TGTGCCACCGCGGGACTTGCGCTGAACACCGGGGAGCTGTTTTTT. The rearrangement joins TRBV15 to TRBJ2-2, with TRBD2 as a possible D gene (6 bases). Deletions cut 8 bases from V and 1 base from J, with 14 bases between. This CDR3 has 15 residues. The V gene's germline CDR1 is LNHNV and CDR2 YYDKDF (reference sequence).